This entry lists 31 T cell receptor delta chains sequenced from one sample in a study of gamma-delta T cells after stem cell transplantation (TCRdb year 2016). Receptors were amplified or captured by RT-PCR. This sample was sequenced with an Illumina MiSeq. In TCRdb, clones were called once more from the public reads by CATT, and rows of identical DNA were later combined. Within this sample are about 11,000 delta-chain clones, with about 38% of them counted one time only. Jointly, the top ten make up under 3% of the sample. The sample was gamma-delta T cells. The origin of the receptors is a human donor. It is not recorded whose cells these are; they may come from a transplant donor.

The chain recombines TRDV1 with TRDJ1; 10 nucleotides agree with TRDD3. The CDR3 is 22 residues long. The V and J ends lost 3 bases and 0 bases, in that order; junction bases with no gene match: 22. The germline CDR1 and CDR2 sequences are TSWWSYY and QGS. The CDR3: CALGDDLKAPYWGIEYTDKLIF. The CDR3 DNA is TGTGCTCTTGGGGACGATCTCAAGGCCCCGTACTGGGGGATTGAGTACACCGATAAACTCATCTTT.

This clone rates as medium-sized. The chain uses TRDV2 and TRDJ1; 11 positions match TRDD3. CDR1 is GEAIGNYY and CDR2 is EKD in the germline V gene. V was clipped by 3 bases and J by 2 bases; unmatched bases: 7. This CDR3 has 16 residues. CDR3 in amino acids: CACDRVGGYVTDKLIF. For the CDR3, the DNA is TGTGCCTGTGACCGGGTTGGGGGATACGTAACCGATAAACTCATCTTT.

The chain links TRDV3 to TRDJ1; TRDD3 agrees at 13 bases. The CDR3 length is 21 residues. V shed 2 bases, J shed 1 base, and the junction held 22 bases outside the gene matches. The germline gives CDR1 TVYSNPD, CDR2 GDNSRS (reference sequence). DNA for the CDR3: TGTGCCTTTGAATCTGCCGCGTACTGGGGGATACGCTTATTGGGCACCGATAAACTCATCTTT. Protein sequence: CAFESAAYWGIRLLGTDKLIF.

This clone is classed as medium-sized. The rearrangement uses TRDV2 and TRDJ2; 7 bases match TRDD3. The V gene end was trimmed by 4 bases and the J gene end by 4 bases; junction bases not matched to a gene: 17. The germline CDR1 and CDR2 sequences are GEAIGNYY and EKD. This CDR3 contains 18 residues. The CDR3 DNA reads as TGTGCCTGTGAATCGTCTGGGGGCCCCCCCACAAGGACAGCACAACTCTTCTTT. The encoded protein is CACESSGGPPTRTAQLFF.

V gene TRDV2 combines with J gene TRDJ3; TRDD2 might be the D (5 bases). CDR3 length: 20 amino acids. The ends were cut back, 0 bases at V and 18 bases at J, with 35 bases in the middle. Germline-derived CDR1 and CDR2 are GEAIGNYY and EKD. This chain's CDR3 is CACDTVLTPYISCDTRPMFF. Here the CDR3 DNA reads TGTGCCTGTGACACCGTACTTACCCCCTATATTTCCTGTGACACCCGCCCGATGTTTTTC.

Sample share makes this clone medium-sized (0.01 to 0.1%). A much larger clone sits a single nucleotide away, making a read error possible. This chain joins TRDV2 and TRDJ3; weak D call: TRDD3 (5 bases). CDR3 length: 16 residues. In germline, CDR1 is GEAIGNYY, CDR2 EKD. Trimming removed 3 bases at V and 0 bases at J, with 8 bases between. The CDR3 loop is CACDLGSSWDTRQMFF. CDR3 coding DNA: TGTGCCTGTGACTTGGGGAGCTCCTGGGACACCCGACAGATGTTTTTC.

This chain joins TRDV3 and TRDJ1; 13 positions agree with TRDD3. Trimming at V came to 4 bases and at J to 0 bases, leaving 23 bases not matched to a gene. Per the germline V gene, CDR1 is TVYSNPD and CDR2 is GDNSRS (reference sequence). CDR3 length: 21 residues. The CDR3 spells CASTSYGTYWGIRRYTDKLIF. For the CDR3, the DNA is TGTGCCTCCACTTCCTACGGTACCTACTGGGGGATACGCAGGTACACCGATAAACTCATCTTT.

This chain joins TRDV1 and TRDJ1; D may correspond to TRDD2 or TRDD3 (6 bases each). There are 19 residues in the CDR3. Trimming left V 2 bases short and J 2 bases short, with 24 bases between. Germline V gene sequence: CDR1 TSWWSYY, CDR2 QGS. Written as DNA, the CDR3 is TGTGCTCTTGGGGAATTCTCCTACTGGGAGCCTAAGCGGACCGATAAACTCATCTTT. Its protein product is CALGEFSYWEPKRTDKLIF.

This clone was picked up a small number of times. This rearrangement joins TRDV1 to TRDJ1, with D possibly matching TRDD3 (7 bases). From germline, CDR1 is TSWWSYY and CDR2 QGS. Trimming pared 1 base from V and 3 bases from J, leaving 33 bases between. The CDR3 has 22 residues. The CDR3 spells CALGERLLLPVPTGVEADKLIF. Here the CDR3 DNA reads TGTGCTCTTGGGGAACGTCTCCTACTCCCGGTGCCTACTGGGGTGGAGGCCGATAAACTCATCTTT.

In this sample, this clone turned up a few times. This chain connects TRDV1 to TRDJ1, with 8 nucleotides matching TRDD2. Looked up from germline, CDR1 is TSWWSYY and CDR2 is QGS. J lost 4 bases, V lost 2 bases, and 21 bases had no gene match. This CDR3 is 20 amino acids long. CDR3 region: CALGESRFLRLTPDYDKLIF. The CDR3 bases are TGTGCTCTTGGGGAATCCCGCTTCCTACGGCTTACCCCAGATTACGATAAACTCATCTTT.

This clone was counted only a few times. The chain has TRDV1 and TRDJ2, with 10 bases matching TRDD3. CDR1 and CDR2 (germline): TSWWSYY, QGS. The CDR3 consists of 19 residues. After removal of 4 bases from V and 0 bases from J, the junction contained 11 bases not matched to a gene. The CDR3 sequence is CALGVAYWGISSLTAQLFF. CDR3 sequence (DNA): TGTGCTCTTGGGGTGGCCTACTGGGGGATCTCCTCTTTGACAGCACAACTCTTCTTT.

This clone turned up a few times. The chain employs TRDV1 and TRDJ1; the D gene is possibly TRDD3 (6 bases). The CDR3 totals 25 residues. The V gene lost 3 bases and the J gene lost 0 bases, with 41 bases spanning the gap. The germline gives CDR1 TSWWSYY, CDR2 QGS. The CDR3 reads CALGDYTFARLGWGIPTTYTDKLIF. The CDR3, as DNA: TGTGCTCTTGGGGATTACACCTTCGCACGTTTGGGCTGGGGAATTCCAACGACGTACACCGATAAACTCATCTTT.

This clone was seen a handful of times. At one end the junction does not follow the germline gene, possibly because of a read error. The sample holds other DNA sequences that translate to the same CDR3. V and J are TRDV1 and TRDJ2, with 13 positions matching TRDD3. This CDR3 spans 24 amino acids. CDR1 is TSWWSYY, CDR2 QGS, per germline. The chain's CDR3 is CALGERLPGPYWGIRLRLTAQLFF. CDR3 in DNA: TGTGCTCTTGGGGAACGGCTACCCGGCCCGTACTGGGGGATACGCCTTCGTTTGACAGCACAGCTCTTCTTT.

The chain carries TRDV3 and TRDJ1; D remains ambiguous. The CDR3 is made up of 12 amino acids. V lost 1 base to trimming and J lost 11 bases, with 17 bases between them. Germline lookup yields CDR1 TVYSNPD and CDR2 GDNSRS (reference sequence). The CDR3 reads CAFMLDDVNLIF. DNA of the CDR3: TGTGCCTTTATGTTGGATGACGTAAACCTCATCTTT.

Note on this clone: The sample contains more than one DNA sequence encoding this CDR3. V usage is TRDV2 and J usage is TRDJ3; D ambiguous. CDR1 is GEAIGNYY and CDR2 is EKD in the germline V gene. This CDR3 region has 19 residues. V lost 1 base, J lost 3 bases, and 18 bases lay in between. For the CDR3, the DNA is TGTGCCTGTGACACGAGGGGTTACCCCCGGTACTGGGACACCCGACAGATGTTTTTC. This encodes CACDTRGYPRYWDTRQMFF.

This clone was counted only a few times. V and J are TRDV3 and TRDJ1, with D maybe TRDD2 (7 bases). The germline CDR1 and CDR2 sequences are TVYSNPD and GDNSRS (reference sequence). The CDR3 length is 19 residues. The V and J ends lost 1 base and 4 bases respectively, with 31 bases between them. This CDR3 reads CAFKSPSSHLLGVGDKLIF. In DNA form, the CDR3 reads TGTGCCTTTAAATCGCCTTCCTCGCATTTACTGGGCGTGGGCGATAAACTCATCTTT.

As regards this clone: This clone may be a read error of a much larger clone one base away. J is TRDJ3 and V is TRDV2; D is uncertain. CDR3 size: 19 residues. In germline, CDR1 is GEAIGNYY, CDR2 EKD. DNA of the CDR3: TGTGCCTGTGACACCGTAGGGGCCACAAGCTCCTTGGACACCCGACAGATGTTTTTC. It encodes CACDTVGATSSLDTRQMFF.

This clone has only a few counts. The V and J genes are TRDV1 and TRDJ3, with 9 bases lining up with TRDD3. Germline V gene lookup returns CDR1 TSWWSYY and CDR2 QGS. The CDR3 sequence is 21 residues long. V lost 1 base and J lost 0; bases outside the gene matches: 10. The CDR3 DNA sequence: TGTGCTCTTGGGGAACATTCGTACTGGGGGACAACCTCCTGGGACACCCGACAGATGTTTTTC. Encoded protein: CALGEHSYWGTTSWDTRQMFF.

This chain uses TRDV3 with TRDJ1; 10 positions match TRDD3. There are 17 residues in the CDR3. Germline V gene lookup returns CDR1 TVYSNPD and CDR2 GDNSRS (reference sequence). V was clipped by 4 bases and J by 0 bases; unmatched bases: 14. This CDR3 reads CACSPALGDPHTDKLIF. The CDR3 DNA is TGTGCCTGTAGCCCGGCACTGGGGGATCCCCACACCGATAAACTCATCTTT. Combining the CDR3 with reference TRDV3 and TRDJ1 gives the whole variable domain CDKVTQSSPDQTVASGSEVVLLCTYDTVYSNPDLFWYRIRPDYSFQFVFYGDNSRSEGADFTQGRFSVKHILTQKAFHLVISPVRTEDSATYYCACSPALGDPHTDKLIFGKGTRVTVEP.

Comment on this clone: At one end, the junction sequence differs from germline, possibly due to a read error. This chain connects TRDV3 to TRDJ1; the D gene is possibly TRDD3 (5 bases). Germline CDR1 and CDR2: TVYSNPD and GDNSRS (reference sequence). This CDR3 region has 15 residues. In DNA form, the CDR3 reads TGTGCCTTTGTGCTGGGTGACCTCACCACCGACAAACTCATCTTT. As protein: CAFVLGDLTTDKLIF.

This clone was observed a handful of times. The V call is TRDV1, the J call TRDJ1; TRDD3 aligns across 7 bases. CDR1 and CDR2 (germline): TSWWSYY, QGS. This CDR3 spans 22 amino acids. Trimming at V came to 4 bases and at J to 2 bases, leaving 28 bases not matched to a gene. The CDR3 DNA follows: TGTGCTCTTGGGGCCCCCAACCAGGGCCAGTACTGGGGAGGATGCGTTACCGATAAACTCATCTTT. Translated: CALGAPNQGQYWGGCVTDKLIF.

This clone was seen only a few times. This chain links TRDV1 with TRDJ1; TRDD2 aligns across 8 bases. The CDR3 has 15 amino acids. After removal of 2 bases from V and 5 bases from J, the junction contained 7 bases not matched to a gene. Germline CDR1 and CDR2: TSWWSYY and QGS. This CDR3 is CALGEGGAFLDKLIF. The CDR3 DNA reads TGTGCTCTTGGGGAAGGGGGGGCCTTCCTAGATAAACTCATCTTT.

The rearrangement joins TRDV1 to TRDJ1, with 13 bases lining up with TRDD3. The V and J ends lost 1 base and 0 bases, in that order; junction bases with no gene match: 26. The CDR3 consists of 25 residues. The germline V gene encodes CDR1 TSWWSYY and CDR2 QGS. The CDR3 region is CALGERSPDLLRLYWGIRDTDKLIF. CDR3 DNA sequence: TGTGCTCTTGGGGAACGGTCCCCCGATCTCCTACGTTTGTACTGGGGGATACGGGACACCGATAAACTCATCTTT.

As for this clone: Compared with germline, one end of the junction differs, possibly owing to a read error. The chain carries TRDV2 and TRDJ2, with TRDD3 as a possible D gene (6 bases). The CDR3 loop spans 18 amino acids. Per germline, CDR1 GEAIGNYY and CDR2 EKD. CDR3 in DNA: TGTGCCTGTGACACGGGACTGGAGGATACCCCATTGACAGCAAAACTCTTCTTT. Encoded protein: CACDTGLEDTPLTAKLFF.

This clone turned up a few times. V gene TRAV29/DV5 combines with J gene TRDJ3; 9 bases agree with TRDD3. Trimming took 4 bases from V and 2 from J; bases not matched to a gene: 34. Germline CDR1 NSMFDY, CDR2 ISSIKDK. The CDR3 runs to 26 residues. CDR3 region: CAALFGLLTGLGDPHWEAWDTRQMFF. DNA of the CDR3: TGTGCAGCATTATTCGGCCTTCTTACAGGACTGGGGGACCCGCACTGGGAGGCCTGGGACACCCGACAGATGTTTTTC. The full variable domain, with the rest looked up from reference TRAV29/DV5 and TRDJ3, is DQQVKQNSPSLSVQEGRISILNCDYTNSMFDYFLWYKKYPAEGPTFLISISSIKDKNEDGRFTVFLNKSAKHLSLHIVPSQPGDSAVYFCAALFGLLTGLGDPHWEAWDTRQMFFGTGIKLFVEP.

This clone has just one count. This may be a read error: a much more frequent sequence differs by one nucleotide. The chain couples TRDV1 to TRDJ1; 8 nucleotides align to TRDD3. CDR1 and CDR2 from the germline V gene are TSWWSYY and QGS. The CDR3 sequence is 25 residues long. The CDR3 spells CAVGEPSPTNLLGIPSRSYTDKLIF. CDR3 nucleotides: TGTGCTGTTGGGGAACCCAGTCCTACGAATCTCCTGGGGATACCTAGTAGATCGTACACCGATAAACTCATCTTT.

This clone has more than one count but fewer than ten. The chain joins TRDV1 to TRDJ1; 8 positions match TRDD3. CDR3 length equals 20 residues. CDR1 TSWWSYY and CDR2 QGS come from the germline V gene. Losses at the gene ends were 0 bases for V and 3 bases for J; bases not matched to a gene: 18. CDR3 amino acids: CALGELRPGPVLGAPDKLIF. The CDR3 region has the DNA TGTGCTCTTGGGGAACTCCGCCCCGGTCCCGTACTGGGGGCCCCCGATAAACTCATCTTT.

Only one count was recorded for this clone. No DNA is shown, since the ends of the CDR3 on it are uncertain; the CDR3 is the one TCRdb lists. V gene TRDV3 combines with J gene TRDJ1; TRDD3, the table's D call, lacks a check against the DNA. The germline CDR1 and CDR2 sequences are TVYSNPD and GDNSRS (reference sequence). A total of 20 residues make up the CDR3, ends included. The CDR3 here is CALRYYCGISLQSYTDTLIF.

A word on this clone: The germline gene is not matched at one end of the junction; a read error may be the cause. The chain joins TRDV3 to TRDJ3, with D possibly being TRDD2 or TRDD3 (5 bases each). The CDR3 is 20 amino acids. The germline V gene encodes CDR1 TVYSNPD and CDR2 GDNSRS (reference sequence). Here the CDR3 DNA reads TGTGCCTTTAAATTGGGCCCTAGTGGGGCCTTCTCCTGGGACACCCGACCGATGTTTTTC. Amino acid sequence: CAFKLGPSGAFSWDTRPMFF. The complete variable domain, with remaining parts taken from reference TRDV3 and TRDJ3, reads CDKVTQSSPDQTVASGSEVVLLCTYDTVYSNPDLFWYRIRPDYSFQFVFYGDNSRSEGADFTQGRFSVKHILTQKAFHLVISPVRTEDSATYYCAFKLGPSGAFSWDTRPMFFGTGIKLFVEP.

This clone was recorded a few times. The chain is built from TRDV1 and TRDJ1; a possible D gene is TRDD2 (5 bases). V shed 3 bases and J shed 0 bases, with 26 bases lying between them. Germline-derived CDR1 and CDR2 are TSWWSYY and QGS. The CDR3 runs 20 residues. The CDR3 region is CALGELFPRRISAYTDKLIF. Written as DNA, the CDR3 is TGTGCTCTTGGGGAGCTCTTCCCACGGAGAATCTCCGCCTACACCGATAAACTCATCTTT.

This clone was seen a handful of times. The J gene is TRDJ3, the V gene TRDV2; TRDD3 might be the D (6 bases). This CDR3 has 20 amino acids. V dropped 3 bases and J dropped 0 bases, with 20 bases sitting between them. Germline V gene data show CDR1 as GEAIGNYY and CDR2 as EKD. Here the CDR3 reads CACDRILLGTSSWDTRQMFF. The CDR3, as DNA: TGTGCCTGTGACCGAATCCTCCTGGGGACCAGCTCCTGGGACACCCGACAGATGTTTTTC.